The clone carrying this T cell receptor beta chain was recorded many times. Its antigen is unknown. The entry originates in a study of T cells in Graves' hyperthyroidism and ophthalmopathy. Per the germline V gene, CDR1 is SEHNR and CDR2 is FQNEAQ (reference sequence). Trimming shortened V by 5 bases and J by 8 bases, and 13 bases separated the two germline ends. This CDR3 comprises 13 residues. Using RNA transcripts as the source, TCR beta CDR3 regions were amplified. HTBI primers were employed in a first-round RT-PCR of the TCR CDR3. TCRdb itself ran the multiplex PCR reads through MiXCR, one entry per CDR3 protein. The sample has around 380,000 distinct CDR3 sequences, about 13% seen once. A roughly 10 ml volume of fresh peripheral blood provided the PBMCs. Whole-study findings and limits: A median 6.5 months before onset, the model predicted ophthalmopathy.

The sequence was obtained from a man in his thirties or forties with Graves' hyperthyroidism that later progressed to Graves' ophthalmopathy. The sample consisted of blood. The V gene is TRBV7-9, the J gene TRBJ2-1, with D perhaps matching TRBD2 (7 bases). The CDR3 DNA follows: TGTGCCAGCAGCCATGGGGGGGGCTATGAGCAGTTCTTC. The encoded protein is CASSHGGGYEQFF.